One T cell receptor beta chain is described in this entry. Authors' data handling: Cell counts per sample came from amplifying reference gene primers. Profiling relied on immunoSEQ multiplex PCR, and the TCRdb table lists in-frame clones only, not all of them. V, J and clone size are taken as reported in that table, and D and trimming were inferred from the DNA itself. The sample has about 270,000 clones, roughly 90% seen once; the top ten hold 2.5% to 3%. The sample originates from a study of blood T cell repertoires in COVID-19. Study summary: The analysed material was cDNA or gDNA that came from T cells, B-cell-depleted T cells, or PBMCs.

Germline-derived CDR1 and CDR2 are ENHRY and SYGVKD. V was clipped by 0 bases and J by 7 bases, with 16 bases between them. The CDR3 is 15 residues long. Either two negative PCRs, clearance, or symptom resolution qualified Cohort 3 donors as recovered. This receptor was taken from a woman in her 50s who had recovered from COVID-19. This chain uses TRBV10-3 with TRBJ2-7; no firm D call. Sequenced sample: PBMCs or T cells enriched from blood (not recorded which). DNA of the CDR3: TGTGCCATCAGTGAGTCCTTACCCGCCTCTCAGGAGCAGTACTTC. This encodes CAISESLPASQEQYF.